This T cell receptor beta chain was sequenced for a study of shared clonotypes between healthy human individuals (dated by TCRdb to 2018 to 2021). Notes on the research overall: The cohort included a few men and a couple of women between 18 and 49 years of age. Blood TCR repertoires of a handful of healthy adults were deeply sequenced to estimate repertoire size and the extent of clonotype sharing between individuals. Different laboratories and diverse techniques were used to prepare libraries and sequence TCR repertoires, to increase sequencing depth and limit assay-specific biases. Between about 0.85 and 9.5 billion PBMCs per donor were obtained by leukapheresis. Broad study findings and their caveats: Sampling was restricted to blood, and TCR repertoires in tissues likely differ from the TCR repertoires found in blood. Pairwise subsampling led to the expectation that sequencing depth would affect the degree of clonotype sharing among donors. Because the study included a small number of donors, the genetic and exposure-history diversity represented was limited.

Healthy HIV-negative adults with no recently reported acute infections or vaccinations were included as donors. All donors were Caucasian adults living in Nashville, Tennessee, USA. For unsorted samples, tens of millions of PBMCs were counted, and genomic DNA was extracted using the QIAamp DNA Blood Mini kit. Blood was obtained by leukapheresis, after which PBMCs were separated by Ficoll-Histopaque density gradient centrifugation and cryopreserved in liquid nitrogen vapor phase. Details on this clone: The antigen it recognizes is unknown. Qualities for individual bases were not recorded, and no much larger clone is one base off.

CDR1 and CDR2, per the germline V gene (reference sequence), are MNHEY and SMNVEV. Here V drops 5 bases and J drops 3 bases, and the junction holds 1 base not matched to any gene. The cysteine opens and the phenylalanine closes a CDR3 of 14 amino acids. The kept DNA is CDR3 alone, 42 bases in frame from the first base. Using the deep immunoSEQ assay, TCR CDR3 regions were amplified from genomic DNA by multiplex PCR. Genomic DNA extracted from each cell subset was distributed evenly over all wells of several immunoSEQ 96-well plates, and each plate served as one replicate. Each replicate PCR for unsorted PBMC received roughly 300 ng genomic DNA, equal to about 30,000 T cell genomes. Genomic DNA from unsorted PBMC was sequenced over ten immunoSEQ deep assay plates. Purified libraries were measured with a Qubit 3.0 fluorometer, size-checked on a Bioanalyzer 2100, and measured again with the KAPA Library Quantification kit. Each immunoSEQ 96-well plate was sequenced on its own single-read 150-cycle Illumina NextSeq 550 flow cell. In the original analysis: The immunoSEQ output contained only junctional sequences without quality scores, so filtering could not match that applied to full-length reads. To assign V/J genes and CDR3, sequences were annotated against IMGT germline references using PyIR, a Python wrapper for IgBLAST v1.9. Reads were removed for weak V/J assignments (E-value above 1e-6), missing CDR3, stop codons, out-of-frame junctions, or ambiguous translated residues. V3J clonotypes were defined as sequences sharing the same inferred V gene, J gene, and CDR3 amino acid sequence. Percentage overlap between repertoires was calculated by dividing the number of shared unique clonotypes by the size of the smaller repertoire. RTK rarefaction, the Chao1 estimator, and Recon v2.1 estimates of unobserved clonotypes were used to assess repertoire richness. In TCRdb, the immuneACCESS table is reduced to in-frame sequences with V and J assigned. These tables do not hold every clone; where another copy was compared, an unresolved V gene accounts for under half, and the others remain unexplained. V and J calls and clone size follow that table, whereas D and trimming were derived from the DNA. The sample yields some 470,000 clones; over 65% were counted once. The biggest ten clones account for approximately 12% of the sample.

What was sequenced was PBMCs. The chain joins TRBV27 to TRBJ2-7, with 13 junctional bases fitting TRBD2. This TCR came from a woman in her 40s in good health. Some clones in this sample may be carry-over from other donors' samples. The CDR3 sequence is CASSRTSGSYEQYF. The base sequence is TGTGCCAGCAGTCGGACTAGCGGGAGCTACGAGCAGTACTTC.